The 21 T cell receptor beta chains below all came from one sample that was sequenced in a study of cytomegalovirus exposure and HLA in healthy donors. Measured with immunoSEQ multiplex PCR; TCRdb has only the in-frame clones, and not every one. This sample has about 73,000 clones, with 70% to 90% found just once. The specimen sequenced was PBMCs. The receptors derive from a woman younger than 35 in good health and CMV-seropositive.

This chain links TRBV7-9 with TRBJ1-1, with unresolved D. Germline values: CDR1 SEHNR, CDR2 FQNEAQ (reference sequence). The V end was cut by 1 base, the J end by 3 bases, with 6 bases between. This CDR3 contains 13 residues. CDR3 protein: CASSLGEYTEAFF. The CDR3 bases are TGTGCCAGCAGCTTAGGAGAGTACACTGAAGCTTTCTTT.

This sequence joins TRBV30 and TRBJ1-2; 8 positions agree with TRBD1. Germline assignment: CDR1 GTSNPN and CDR2 SVGIG (reference sequence). Trimming cost V 0 bases and J 4 bases; bases outside gene matches: 7. The CDR3 runs to 15 residues. The CDR3 loop is CAWSVRQGITYGYTF. The CDR3 DNA sequence: TGTGCCTGGAGTGTTAGACAGGGGATTACCTATGGCTACACCTTC.

The CDR3, as DNA: TGTGCCAGCAGTGGAAGCGGGGGCACAGATACGCAGTATTTT. Encoded protein: CASSGSGGTDTQYF. The chain is built from TRBV6-4 and TRBJ2-3; TRBD2 matches 7 bases. The germline CDR1 and CDR2 sequences are MRHNA and SNTAGT. The CDR3 is 14 residues long. V was pared by 4 bases and J by 1 base, with 2 bases of the junction left unmatched.

The chain couples TRBV15 to TRBJ2-3, with no clear D. Trimming removed 1 base from V and 4 bases from J, with 6 bases in between. The CDR3 is 13 amino acids. Germline V CDR1 and CDR2: LNHNV, YYDKDF (reference sequence). This CDR3 is CATSRVVSDTQYF. In nucleotides, the CDR3 is TGTGCCACCAGCAGAGTAGTTTCAGATACGCAGTATTTT. The whole variable domain, remainder taken from reference TRBV15 and TRBJ2-3, is DAMVIQNPRYQVTQFGKPVTLSCSQTLNHNVMYWYQQKSSQAPKLLFHYYDKDFNNEADTPDNFQSRRPNTSFCFLDIRSPGLGDTAMYLCATSRVVSDTQYFGPGTRLTVL.

This CDR3 reads CATSRGEQGALETQYF. The CDR3 bases are TGTGCCACCAGCAGAGGTGAACAGGGGGCCTTAGAGACCCAGTACTTC. The gene calls are TRBV15 and TRBJ2-5; TRBD1 aligns across 9 bases. This CDR3 has 16 residues. The junction had 7 bases not matched to a gene; V was cut back by 1 base and J by 4 bases. Germline V gene lookup returns CDR1 LNHNV and CDR2 YYDKDF (reference sequence).

This chain links TRBV9 with TRBJ2-3, with TRBD2 matching 9 bases. Germline CDR1 SGDLS, CDR2 YYNGEE. This CDR3 spans 15 amino acids. After removal of 0 bases from V and 9 bases from J, the junction contained 8 bases not matched to a gene. CDR3 in DNA: TGTGCCAGCAGCGTAGAGGCGCGGGAGGGGGGGACGCAGTATTTT. Translated, it gives CASSVEAREGGTQYF.

This clone was observed a single time. V gene TRBV23-1 combines with J gene TRBJ2-3; D gene ambiguous. TRBV23-1 is placed among ORFs of uncertain function. The CDR3 is 15 amino acids. The V end lost 3 bases, the J end lost 2 bases, and 12 bases lay between the germline ends. The CDR3 here is CASSHPRILTDTQYF. The CDR3 DNA reads as TGCGCCAGCAGTCACCCTAGAATCCTCACAGATACGCAGTATTTT.

This sequence joins TRBV5-6 and TRBJ1-1, with D unclear. Trimming shortened V by 4 bases and J by 5 bases, and 6 bases separated the two germline ends. CDR1 and CDR2 (germline): SGHDT, YYEEEE. The CDR3 has 11 amino acids. CDR3 residues: CASSGGTEAFF. The CDR3 bases are TGTGCCAGCAGCGGAGGAACTGAAGCTTTCTTT.

The genes are TRBV28 and TRBJ2-3; 7 bases match TRBD1. Losses at the gene ends were 4 bases for V and 1 base for J; bases not matched to a gene: 5. This CDR3 is 15 amino acids long. In germline, CDR1 is MDHEN, CDR2 SYDVKM. The CDR3 loop reads CASSSGQSGTDTQYF. As DNA, the CDR3 is TGTGCCAGCAGTTCGGGACAGTCCGGCACAGATACGCAGTATTTT.

The chain combines TRBV29-1 with TRBJ1-1; D is perhaps TRBD1 (5 bases). Germline CDR1 reads SQVTM; CDR2 reads ANQGSEA. Trimming removed 7 bases at V and 2 bases at J, with 14 bases between. CDR3 length: 13 amino acids. For the CDR3, the DNA is TGCAGCGGGATAGGGTGGACAAACACTGAAGCTTTCTTT. Residues: CSGIGWTNTEAFF.

The V gene is TRBV27, the J gene TRBJ2-2; TRBD2 agrees at 11 bases. This CDR3 has 19 amino acids. The germline V gene encodes CDR1 MNHEY and CDR2 SMNVEV (reference sequence). Losses at the gene ends were 5 bases for V and 4 bases for J; bases not matched to a gene: 15. The DNA for the CDR3 is TGTGCCAGCAGTGATCCCCGGGCTAGCGGGAGGTTCGCCACCGGGGAGCTGTTTTTT. This codes for CASSDPRASGRFATGELFF.

The J gene is TRBJ1-1, the V gene TRBV6-1; D is undetermined. The V gene's germline CDR1 is MNHNS and CDR2 SASEGT. V was cut by 1 base and J by 5 bases, with 11 bases left in between. The CDR3 covers 14 residues. The CDR3 DNA is TGTGCCAGCAGTGAAGGGTCGGGAGAGACTGAAGCTTTCTTT. Its translation: CASSEGSGETEAFF.

The V and J genes are TRBV4-2 and TRBJ1-1; D is possibly TRBD1 (6 bases). V was shortened by 4 bases and J by 7 bases, with 16 bases between the two germline ends. Germline loops: CDR1 LGHNA, CDR2 YNFKEQ. The length of the CDR3 is 14 residues. In DNA form, the CDR3 reads TGTGCCAGCAGCCTCGGACAGAACGGAGGTGAAGCTTTCTTT. Translating gives CASSLGQNGGEAFF.

This chain uses TRBV18 with TRBJ1-2; unclear D gene. V shed 2 bases and J shed 0 bases, with 7 bases lying between them. Germline V CDR1 and CDR2: KGHSH, LQKENI. The CDR3 is made up of 14 amino acids. DNA for the CDR3: TGTGCCAGCTCACCAGGCGGGACTAACTATGGCTACACCTTC. Its translation is CASSPGGTNYGYTF.

The rearrangement links TRBV6-4 to TRBJ2-3; TRBD2 aligns across 7 bases. Losses at the gene ends were 2 bases for V and 4 bases for J; bases not matched to a gene: 9. Germline V gives CDR1 MRHNA, CDR2 SNTAGT. The length of the CDR3 is 16 residues. The CDR3 loop reads CASSDEGGRGPDTQYF. In DNA form, the CDR3 reads TGTGCCAGCAGTGACGAGGGCGGGAGAGGGCCAGATACGCAGTATTTT.

The genes are TRBV5-4 and TRBJ2-7, with unresolved D. V lost 0 bases, J lost 5 bases, and 12 bases lay in between. This CDR3 has 14 residues. Germline-derived CDR1 and CDR2 are SGHNT and YYREEE (reference sequence). The CDR3 here is CASSLELQSHEQYF. For the CDR3, the DNA is TGTGCCAGCAGCTTGGAACTGCAATCCCACGAGCAGTACTTC.

This chain links TRBV7-6 with TRBJ2-5; 8 bases are shared with TRBD2. From germline, CDR1 is SGHVS and CDR2 FNYEAQ. Trimming removed 1 base from V and 2 bases from J; junction bases left unmatched: 3. This CDR3 has 15 residues. DNA for the CDR3: TGTGCCAGCAGCTTAGGGACTAGCCCACAAGAGACCCAGTACTTC. It codes for CASSLGTSPQETQYF.

This chain links TRBV29-1 with TRBJ2-3; TRBD1 agrees at 7 bases. Germline CDR1 is SQVTM and CDR2 is ANQGSEA. CDR3 length: 13 amino acids. With V trimmed by 7 bases and J by 0 bases, 4 bases remained unmatched. The CDR3 DNA reads TGCAGCGCCGTCAGGGGGAGCACAGATACGCAGTATTTT. The encoded protein is CSAVRGSTDTQYF.

The V and J genes are TRBV30 and TRBJ1-4, with TRBD1 identical over 9 bases. The CDR3 covers 15 residues. Germline loops: CDR1 GTSNPN, CDR2 SVGIG (reference sequence). J lost 4 bases, V lost 0 bases, and 3 bases had no gene match. CDR3 amino acids: CAWSVGTGLNEKLFF. DNA of the CDR3: TGTGCCTGGAGTGTCGGGACAGGGCTTAATGAAAAACTGTTTTTT.

This clone was detected once. V is TRBV19 and J is TRBJ2-3; D perhaps matches TRBD1 (7 bases). The CDR3 is 17 residues long. Trimming cost V 3 bases and J 1 base, with 17 bases left between them. Germline V gene data show CDR1 as LNHDA and CDR2 as SQIVND (reference sequence). For the CDR3, the DNA is TGTGCCAGTAGTATGCGTCGCCAGGGGGGAGGCACAGATACGCAGTATTTT. Translated: CASSMRRQGGGTDTQYF.

This chain links TRBV28 with TRBJ2-3; D ambiguous. The CDR3 consists of 12 residues. V gave up 11 bases and J gave up 0 bases, with 9 bases separating them. Germline CDR1 reads MDHEN; CDR2 reads SYDVKM. The CDR3 protein is CAAASSTDTQYF. The CDR3 region has the DNA TGTGCCGCGGCTTCTAGCACAGATACGCAGTATTTT.